This T cell receptor beta chain was captured by sequencing in a study of T cells in Graves' hyperthyroidism and ophthalmopathy. Findings of the study overall: The blood repertoire included most of the expanded thyroid clonotypes above 0.001. Model predictions of ophthalmopathy came a median 6.5 months before onset.

The TCR beta CDR3 regions underwent amplification using RNA transcripts as the source. The HTBI set primed first-round TCR CDR3 RT-PCR. In TCRdb, the multiplex PCR reads were re-called with MiXCR into one record per CDR3 protein. The table includes about 350,000 distinct CDR3 sequences, 15% to 20% detected once. This CDR3 spans 16 amino acids. CDR1 MGHDK and CDR2 SYGVNS come from the germline V gene. V was pared by 5 bases and J by 3 bases, with 20 bases between. Reasons for excluding patients were uncontrolled infection, other autoimmune disease, pregnancy or lactation. This clonotype was found many times. The target antigen is unknown.

This TCR came from a woman in her forties with Graves' ophthalmopathy. The V gene is TRBV25-1, the J gene TRBJ2-7; weak D call: TRBD2 (5 bases). The sequenced material came from blood. DNA of the CDR3: TGTGCCAGCAGTTTCCAACGGGATAGCGAGGTCTACGAGCAGTACTTC. Its translation is CASSFQRDSEVYEQYF.